These 26 T cell receptor beta chains came from one sample sequenced in a study of shared clonotypes between healthy human individuals. The table came from immunoSEQ multiplex PCR; TCRdb's copy has only in-frame clones and leaves some out. The repertoire has under 850,000 clones, roughly 72% of them found once; the top ten carry under 2%. Sequenced material: memory CD4+ T cells sorted from blood. Subset: CD45RA-negative fraction. These TCRs come from a woman aged 25-40 years in good health.

This clone was seen only a few times. The chain is built from TRBV28 and TRBJ1-2, with 10 bases that match TRBD1. J lost 4 bases, V lost 5 bases, and 7 bases had no gene match. This CDR3 is 15 amino acids long. Germline V CDR1 and CDR2: MDHEN, SYDVKM. The CDR3, as DNA: TGTGCCAGCAGTCAGCGGGGACAGGGGTTCTATGGCTACACCTTC. This codes for CASSQRGQGFYGYTF.

This chain links TRBV10-3 with TRBJ1-1; weak D call: TRBD1 (6 bases). There are 15 residues in the CDR3. The V end was cut by 5 bases, the J end by 3 bases, with 16 bases between. Germline V gene sequence: CDR1 ENHRY, CDR2 SYGVKD. Here the CDR3 DNA reads TGTGCCATCAGTTCCTCCACAGGGTTGGACACTGAAGCTTTCTTT. It codes for CAISSSTGLDTEAFF.

The chain couples TRBV11-2 to TRBJ2-5, with D possibly being TRBD1 or TRBD2 (5 bases each). Trimming removed 6 bases at V and 5 bases at J, with 13 bases between. The CDR3 has 13 residues. The germline CDR1 and CDR2 sequences are SGHAT and FQNNGV. The CDR3 nucleotides read TGTGCCAGCAGTCCCCGGGGCCGGGAGACCCAGTACTTC. Translation: CASSPRGRETQYF.

The chain employs TRBV5-6 and TRBJ1-1; 8 bases fit TRBD1. V shed 6 bases and J 3 bases; nucleotides not matched to a gene: 10. This CDR3 is 15 amino acids long. CDR1 and CDR2 from the germline V gene are SGHDT and YYEEEE. The CDR3 loop is CASNPGQARYTEAFF. DNA of the CDR3: TGTGCCAGCAACCCGGGACAGGCAAGGTACACTGAAGCTTTCTTT.

V gene TRBV28 combines with J gene TRBJ2-1; D is tentatively TRBD1 or TRBD2 (6 bases each). The CDR3 extends over 14 amino acids. Per the germline V gene, CDR1 is MDHEN and CDR2 is SYDVKM. The germline V and J ends were trimmed by 6 bases and 9 bases, with 18 bases remaining between them. DNA of the CDR3: TGTGCCAGCAGCGTTTATGCGGGACAAGGTGAGCAGTTCTTC. This sequence encodes CASSVYAGQGEQFF.

The chain combines TRBV19 with TRBJ2-7; 9 bases align to TRBD2. CDR3 size: 16 residues. Germline CDR1 and CDR2: LNHDA and SQIVND (reference sequence). V was clipped by 4 bases and J by 7 bases; unmatched bases: 14. The DNA of the CDR3 is TGTGCCAGTAGTACCCGCAAACGGGGACTAGCTGGGGAGCAGTACTTC. Protein sequence: CASSTRKRGLAGEQYF.

In DNA form, the CDR3 reads TGTGCCAGCTCCCCGGGGGCGGGGGGTAACACTGAAGCTTTCTTT. Protein: CASSPGAGGNTEAFF. This chain joins TRBV6-4 and TRBJ1-1; tentatively, D is TRBD1 (6 bases). Germline V gene lookup returns CDR1 MRHNA and CDR2 SNTAGT. Trimming cost V 8 bases and J 2 bases, with 18 bases left between them. The CDR3 is 15 amino acids.

The genes are TRBV6-1 and TRBJ2-2; 7 nucleotides line up with TRBD1. The CDR3 is made up of 15 amino acids. Looked up from germline, CDR1 is MNHNS and CDR2 is SASEGT. V gave up 5 bases and J gave up 2 bases; unmatched junction bases: 5. The CDR3 loop reads CASSSGGDNTGELFF. The CDR3, as DNA: TGTGCCAGCAGTTCAGGGGGTGATAACACCGGGGAGCTGTTTTTT.

The rearrangement joins TRBV5-1 to TRBJ2-5; perhaps TRBD1 as D (6 bases). The CDR3 spans 13 residues. Germline CDR1 is SGHRS and CDR2 is YFSETQ. With 4 bases removed from V and 4 bases from J, the gap between germline ends came to 11 bases. The CDR3 nucleotides read TGCGCCAGCAGCCCCACACAGGGAGAGACCCAGTACTTC. It translates to CASSPTQGETQYF.

This clone appeared a few times. V is TRBV28 and J is TRBJ1-5; weak D call: TRBD1 (5 bases). The CDR3 is 14 residues long. V was shortened by 7 bases and J by 5 bases, with 15 bases between the two germline ends. Per germline, CDR1 MDHEN and CDR2 SYDVKM. CDR3 sequence: CASTNSGGHQPQHF. In DNA, the CDR3 is TGTGCCAGCACCAACTCGGGGGGTCATCAGCCCCAGCATTTT.

The chain recombines TRBV27 with TRBJ2-2, with 7 bases aligning to TRBD1. The V gene's germline CDR1 is MNHEY and CDR2 SMNVEV (reference sequence). With V trimmed by 6 bases and J by 8 bases, 9 bases remained unmatched. The CDR3 is 14 amino acids. CDR3 residues: CASRFRTGGGELFF. As DNA, the CDR3 is TGTGCCAGCAGGTTTAGGACAGGAGGAGGGGAGCTGTTTTTT.

The V call is TRBV12-5, the J call TRBJ2-3, with 7 nucleotides matching TRBD2. This CDR3 comprises 17 residues. Trimming removed 0 bases from V and 0 bases from J; junction bases left unmatched: 6. Germline CDR1 LGHNT, CDR2 FRNRAP. The CDR3 nucleotides are TGTGCTAGTGGTTTGGTACGGGGGGAGAGGAGCACAGATACGCAGTATTTT. It is translated as CASGLVRGERSTDTQYF.

This clone was observed a handful of times. The chain joins TRBV30 to TRBJ1-5; D is unresolved. This CDR3 has 16 residues. The germline gives CDR1 GTSNPN, CDR2 SVGIG (reference sequence). Between the trimmed V and J ends, which lost 2 bases and 6 bases, there was a span of 20 bases. CDR3 amino acids: CAWSPGQSWVGQPQHF. In DNA, the CDR3 is TGTGCCTGGAGTCCCGGGCAGAGCTGGGTTGGTCAGCCCCAGCATTTT.

The chain uses TRBV23-1 and TRBJ1-5; the D gene is possibly TRBD1 (5 bases). TRBV23-1 is an ORF; its function is uncertain. The V end was cut by 4 bases, the J end by 0 bases, with 16 bases between. The length of the CDR3 is 17 residues. CDR3 loop: CASSRGREGPSNQPQHF. DNA of the CDR3: TGCGCCAGCAGTCGAGGCAGGGAGGGACCTAGCAATCAGCCCCAGCATTTT.

This clone is a singleton in its sample. This chain joins TRBV2 and TRBJ2-2; D uncertain. The V and J ends lost 5 bases and 9 bases respectively, with 16 bases between them. The CDR3 consists of 14 residues. The germline V gene has CDR1 SNHLY and CDR2 FYNNEI. The CDR3 sequence is CASSLRTTLWELFF. For the CDR3, the DNA is TGTGCCAGCAGTTTGAGGACCACACTATGGGAGCTGTTTTTT.

The gene calls are TRBV5-6 and TRBJ1-2; 8 bases are a match to TRBD1. Germline loops: CDR1 SGHDT, CDR2 YYEEEE. This CDR3 contains 14 residues. V gave up 4 bases and J gave up 0 bases; unmatched junction bases: 2. The CDR3, as DNA: TGTGCCAGCAGCCAACAGGGGGCTAACTATGGCTACACCTTC. It is translated as CASSQQGANYGYTF.

The chain uses TRBV14 and TRBJ2-1; D not resolved. The V end was cut by 3 bases, the J end by 7 bases, with 13 bases between. The CDR3 sequence is 14 residues long. CDR1 and CDR2 (germline): SGHDN, FVKESK. In DNA, the CDR3 is TGTGCCAGCAGCCACCGAAGCGCCCTGAATGAGCAGTTCTTC. Translation gives CASSHRSALNEQFF.

The chain recombines TRBV28 with TRBJ1-5; D is uncertain. Trimming pared 6 bases from V and 2 bases from J, leaving 8 bases between. Germline-derived CDR1 and CDR2 are MDHEN and SYDVKM. This CDR3 has 13 residues. CDR3 DNA: TGTGCCAGCAGGGTCTTTGGCAATCAGCCCCAGCATTTT. Residues: CASRVFGNQPQHF.

The chain is built from TRBV7-9 and TRBJ2-1; 12 bases line up with TRBD2. V shed 5 bases and J 6 bases; nucleotides not matched to a gene: 5. This CDR3 spans 15 amino acids. Germline V lookup: CDR1 SEHNR, CDR2 FQNEAQ (reference sequence). The CDR3 DNA follows: TGTGCCAGCAGCCCAACTAGCGGGGGGAGCAATGAGCAGTTCTTC. Its protein product is CASSPTSGGSNEQFF.

This chain uses TRBV28 with TRBJ2-5, with a tentative D call TRBD1 (6 bases). Trimming took 9 bases from V and 5 from J, leaving 19 bases between them. CDR1 and CDR2 (germline): MDHEN, SYDVKM. CDR3 length equals 14 residues. The chain's CDR3 is CASTPGDLSETQYF. The CDR3 DNA is TGTGCCAGTACTCCAGGGGATCTTAGCGAGACCCAGTACTTC.

The rearrangement links TRBV7-9 to TRBJ2-5; 14 bases match TRBD2. This CDR3 is 17 amino acids long. Losses at the gene ends were 11 bases for V and 5 bases for J; bases not matched to a gene: 16. Germline V gene lookup returns CDR1 SEHNR and CDR2 FQNEAQ (reference sequence). In DNA form, the CDR3 reads TGTGCCGACGAGGCCGGGACTAGCGGGAGTATGAGGGAGACCCAGTACTTC. Its protein is CADEAGTSGSMRETQYF.

This clone was picked up a small number of times. Other DNA sequences in the sample encode the same CDR3. This rearrangement joins TRBV2 to TRBJ2-1; 7 nucleotides agree with TRBD1. The V segment lost 6 bases and the J segment 0 bases; nucleotides outside the gene matches: 5. The germline V gene has CDR1 SNHLY and CDR2 FYNNEI. This CDR3 is built from 15 residues. The CDR3 protein is CASRGQPSSYNEQFF. The CDR3, as DNA: TGTGCCAGCAGGGGACAGCCGAGCTCCTACAATGAGCAGTTCTTC.

The chain combines TRBV5-6 with TRBJ2-5; D remains unclear. The V and J ends lost 4 bases and 6 bases respectively, with 22 bases between them. The germline CDR1 and CDR2 sequences are SGHDT and YYEEEE. The length of the CDR3 is 16 residues. The CDR3 bases are TGTGCCAGCAGCAGTCCCACCGGACGGCTCGCGCAGACCCAGTACTTC. Its protein product is CASSSPTGRLAQTQYF.

In this sample, this clone turned up a few times. The gene calls are TRBV28 and TRBJ2-3; 9 nucleotides agree with TRBD2. V trimming: 5 bases; J trimming: 4 bases; junction bases outside the gene matches: 19. This CDR3 comprises 19 residues. From germline, CDR1 is MDHEN and CDR2 SYDVKM. Here the CDR3 DNA reads TGTGCCAGCAGTCCCCCACGGAGGATGCGGGGGGGGAGGGCAGATACGCAGTATTTT. This translates into CASSPPRRMRGGRADTQYF. The whole variable domain, remainder taken from reference TRBV28 and TRBJ2-3, is DVKVTQSSRYLVKRTGEKVFLECVQDMDHENMFWYRQDPGLGLRLIYFSYDVKMKEKGDIPEGYSVSREKKERFSLILESASTNQTSMYLCASSPPRRMRGGRADTQYFGPGTRLTVL.

This clone was observed a few times. V gene TRBV5-6 combines with J gene TRBJ2-1, with unresolved D. The CDR3 is 15 amino acids. Trimming stripped 2 bases from V and 1 base from J, with 10 bases between. Per the germline V gene, CDR1 is SGHDT and CDR2 is YYEEEE. CDR3 coding DNA: TGTGCCAGCAGCTTTAACATGGGTTCCTACAATGAGCAGTTCTTC. This sequence encodes CASSFNMGSYNEQFF.

V usage is TRBV10-3 and J usage is TRBJ2-1; D is unresolved. Germline CDR1 is ENHRY and CDR2 is SYGVKD. With 2 bases removed from V and 3 bases from J, the gap between germline ends came to 5 bases. The length of the CDR3 is 13 residues. CDR3: CAISEENYNEQFF. The CDR3 DNA is TGTGCCATCAGTGAGGAGAACTACAATGAGCAGTTCTTC.